This TCR beta chain was sequenced for a study of shared clonotypes between healthy human individuals. On the study more broadly: A couple of female and a few male donors aged 18 to 49 were enrolled. Study-level findings and limits: Memory subsets generally showed lower estimated richness than naive subsets. Sequencing depth was a factor that was expected to affect clonotype sharing among donors.

CDR1 LGHNA and CDR2 YSLEER come from the germline V gene. The CDR3 length is 13 residues. With V trimmed by 0 bases and J by 12 bases, 6 bases remained unmatched. About this clone: What it binds is unknown.

TCRdb's copy holds only in-frame clones and misses some; the assay was immunoSEQ multiplex PCR. The table lists 2 million to 3 million clones, approximately 94% of them singletons. Donors included only healthy HIV-negative adults lacking recent acute infections or vaccinations. The chain couples TRBV4-3 to TRBJ1-2; 8 bases align to TRBD1. The receptor was isolated from a man aged 18 to 29 in good health. Some clones in this sample may be carry-over from other donors' samples. Sequencing input: naive CD4+ T cells from PBMCs. Specified subset: CD45RA+ positively selected. This CDR3 is CASSQEGQALHTF. DNA of the CDR3: TGCGCCAGCAGCCAAGAGGGACAGGCTCTCCACACCTTC.